These 14 T cell receptor beta chains came from one sample sequenced in a study of blood T cell repertoires in COVID-19. Using immunoSEQ multiplex PCR, the repertoire was profiled, and TCRdb retains in-frame clones only, with some absent. The table shows a few hundred thousand clones, with approximately 82% occurring only once. The sample comprised PBMCs or T cells enriched from blood (not recorded which). These receptors were taken from a man in his forties who had recovered from COVID-19.

V is TRBV18 and J is TRBJ1-6, with 7 bases that match TRBD1. This CDR3 has 16 residues. V lost 4 bases and J lost 12; bases outside the gene matches: 15. Germline V gene lookup returns CDR1 KGHSH and CDR2 LQKENI. The CDR3 region has the DNA TGTGCCAGCTCACTTGCCAGGACAGGCCTTAATGAACCCCTCCACTTT. Amino acids: CASSLARTGLNEPLHF.

The V gene is TRBV6-6, the J gene TRBJ2-1, with 7 nucleotides matching TRBD2. Germline trimming cut 6 bases from V and 2 bases from J; bases unmatched to any gene: 4. In germline, CDR1 is MNHNY, CDR2 SVGAGI (reference sequence). This CDR3 comprises 14 residues. The CDR3 here is CASRHGRTYNEQFF. CDR3 DNA sequence: TGTGCCAGCAGGCACGGGAGGACCTACAATGAGCAGTTCTTC.

This rearrangement joins TRBV6-1 to TRBJ2-2; 11 bases fit TRBD2. Germline V CDR1 and CDR2: MNHNS, SASEGT. The CDR3 has 16 amino acids. Losses at the gene ends were 2 bases for V and 3 bases for J; bases not matched to a gene: 2. The CDR3 sequence is CASSETSGGYTGELFF. CDR3 in DNA: TGTGCCAGCAGTGAAACTAGCGGGGGTTACACCGGGGAGCTGTTTTTT.

This rearrangement joins TRBV29-1 to TRBJ2-6; D gene ambiguous. The germline V and J ends were trimmed by 4 bases and 4 bases, with 20 bases remaining between them. Per the germline V gene, CDR1 is SQVTM and CDR2 is ANQGSEA. This CDR3 contains 17 residues. The CDR3 protein is CSVGVRSYLLGANVLTF. The CDR3 DNA is TGCAGCGTTGGGGTACGGAGTTATCTTCTGGGGGCCAACGTCCTGACTTTC.

The chain has TRBV18 and TRBJ1-2, with 8 positions matching TRBD1. This CDR3 region has 14 residues. Trimming removed 3 bases from V and 8 bases from J; junction bases left unmatched: 8. The V gene's germline CDR1 is KGHSH and CDR2 LQKENI. Written as DNA, the CDR3 is TGTGCCAGCTCACCGCTGACAGGGGCAAACGGCTACACCTTC. Its protein product is CASSPLTGANGYTF.

V gene TRBV7-2 combines with J gene TRBJ2-5; 7 bases align to TRBD2. The germline CDR1 and CDR2 sequences are SGHTA and FQGNSA. CDR3 size: 14 residues. J gave up 5 bases and V 2 bases, and 5 bases lay outside the gene matches. CDR3 sequence (DNA): TGTGCCAGCAGCTTACAGCGGGGTATCGAGACCCAGTACTTC. Its translation is CASSLQRGIETQYF.

The V call is TRBV5-1, the J call TRBJ2-5; tentative D call: TRBD1 (6 bases). This CDR3 has 15 amino acids. In germline, CDR1 is SGHRS, CDR2 YFSETQ. V lost 4 bases to trimming and J lost 5 bases, with 18 bases between them. CDR3 bases: TGCGCCAGCAGCGGGGGCAGGGGCCCCGGGGAGACCCAGTACTTC. This gives the protein CASSGGRGPGETQYF.

This clone has more than one count but fewer than ten. J is TRBJ1-1 and V is TRBV10-3; D unresolved. The V end was cut by 8 bases, the J end by 1 base, with 23 bases between. Per the germline V gene, CDR1 is ENHRY and CDR2 is SYGVKD. The CDR3 runs 17 residues. The CDR3: CAIASAGFVLPNTEAFF. The CDR3, as DNA: TGTGCCATCGCCTCGGCCGGATTTGTACTACCGAACACTGAAGCTTTCTTT.

As to this clone: This sample also contains other DNA sequences that code for the same CDR3. Here the CDR3 reads CASSLAGGSGNTIYF. The CDR3 DNA follows: TGCGCCAGCAGCTTGGCAGGGGGATCTGGAAACACCATATATTTT. The chain joins TRBV5-1 to TRBJ1-3; 7 bases line up with TRBD1. Looked up from germline, CDR1 is SGHRS and CDR2 is YFSETQ. V dropped 0 bases and J dropped 1; count of bases not matched to a gene: 1. This CDR3 region has 15 residues.

This rearrangement joins TRBV15 to TRBJ2-7, with D unresolved. With 4 bases removed from V and 3 bases from J, the gap between germline ends came to 22 bases. CDR3 length equals 17 residues. Per germline, CDR1 LNHNV and CDR2 YYDKDF (reference sequence). The CDR3, as DNA: TGTGCCACCAGCACGAGCCAAGTACTATCAGAGTACTACGAGCAGTACTTC. Translation gives CATSTSQVLSEYYEQYF.

This clone has a handful of counts. The rearrangement links TRBV20-1 to TRBJ2-5; D call uncertain. CDR3 length: 11 residues. Trimming left V 0 bases short and J 4 bases short, with 3 bases between. Germline V CDR1 and CDR2: DFQATT, SNEGSKA (reference sequence). The DNA of the CDR3 is TGCAGTGCTAGAGATCGAGAGACCCAGTACTTC. It translates to CSARDRETQYF.

V is TRBV6-2 or TRBV6-3 and J is TRBJ1-1, with 7 bases identical to TRBD1. V was clipped by 2 bases and J by 1 base; unmatched bases: 7. CDR1 is MNHEY and CDR2 is SVGEGT in the germline V gene. CDR3 length: 16 amino acids. The CDR3 DNA is TGTGCCAGCAGTTACCTATGGGACAGAGAGAACACTGAAGCTTTCTTT. It specifies CASSYLWDRENTEAFF.

The V gene is TRBV18, the J gene TRBJ1-1; 7 bases fit TRBD1. CDR3 length: 16 amino acids. Germline CDR1 KGHSH, CDR2 LQKENI. Unmatched junction bases numbered 12, after V lost 4 bases and J lost 4 bases. The CDR3 bases are TGTGCCAGCTCACAAAGCTTTGACAGGGCCGGCACTGAAGCTTTCTTT. This encodes CASSQSFDRAGTEAFF.

The chain uses TRBV24-1 and TRBJ2-3; 13 bases are a match to TRBD2. Trimming cost V 9 bases and J 4 bases; bases outside gene matches: 3. The CDR3 loop spans 14 amino acids. Per germline, CDR1 KGHDR and CDR2 SFDVKD. CDR3 DNA sequence: TGTGCCACCGAAGGACTAGCGGGAGCAGATACGCAGTATTTT. Protein product: CATEGLAGADTQYF.